The 2 T cell receptor beta chains reported below all come from one sample, sequenced in a study of blood T cells in healthy people across ages. Alongside a J-beta primer mix, a sample-barcoded 5' primer served in a second PCR lasting roughly 6 to 11 cycles. TCRdb analysed the 5' RACE reads with MiXCR anew, one entry per CDR3 protein. The sample comprises approximately 830,000 distinct CDR3 sequences, 62% of which are singletons, and around 30% rests with the top ten. Sequenced material: blood. The receptors come from a man aged 30-40 years in good health.

The chain has TRBV7-9 and TRBJ2-5; D is uncertain. This CDR3 contains 15 residues. Per the germline V gene, CDR1 is SEHNR and CDR2 is FQNEAQ (reference sequence). Trimming stripped 4 bases from V and 2 bases from J, with 14 bases between. The CDR3 sequence is CASSSPPAWQETQYF. CDR3 nucleotides: TGTGCCAGCAGCTCTCCGCCAGCTTGGCAAGAGACCCAGTACTTC.

As for this clonotype: One end of the junction fails to match germline, which may point to a read error. DNA of the CDR3: TGCAGCGTTGAAGATGGGCGAAGGACAGGGACGTACGGGCAGTACTTT. Its translation is CSVEDGRRTGTYGQYF. The rearrangement joins TRBV29-1 to TRBJ2-7; 8 bases fit TRBD1. The CDR3 length is 16 residues. Per germline, CDR1 SQVTM and CDR2 ANQGSEA.